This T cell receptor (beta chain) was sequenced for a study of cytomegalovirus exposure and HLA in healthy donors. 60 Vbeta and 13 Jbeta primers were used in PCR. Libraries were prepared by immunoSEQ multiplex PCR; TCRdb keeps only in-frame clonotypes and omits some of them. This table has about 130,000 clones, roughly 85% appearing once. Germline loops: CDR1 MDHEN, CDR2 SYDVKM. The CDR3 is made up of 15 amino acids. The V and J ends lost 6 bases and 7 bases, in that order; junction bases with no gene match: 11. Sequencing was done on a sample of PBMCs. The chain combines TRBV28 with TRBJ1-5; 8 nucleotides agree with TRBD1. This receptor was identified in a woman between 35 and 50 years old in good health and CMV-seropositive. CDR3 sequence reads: CASRFMTGARQPQHF. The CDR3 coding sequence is TGTGCCAGCAGATTCATGACAGGGGCACGGCAGCCCCAGCATTTT.